This T cell receptor (beta chain) was sequenced for a study of Graves' ophthalmopathy and Graves' hyperthyroidism. There are 14 residues in the CDR3. The trim removed 6 bases at V and 3 bases at J, leaving 4 bases unmatched. This clonotype has at least ten counts. From RNA, the CDR3 regions of TCR beta chains were amplified and sequenced. In the first round, RT-PCR was carried out with HTBI primers, and a multiplex PCR formed the second round. TCRdb processed the multiplex PCR reads anew with MiXCR; each CDR3 protein has one entry. The profile shows over 500,000 distinct CDR3 sequences, approximately 22% of them singletons.

The sequence was collected from a woman aged 18 to 35 with stable Graves' hyperthyroidism. Some clones in this sample may be carry-over from other donors' samples. V is TRBV12-3 or TRBV12-4 and J is TRBJ2-2, with 7 positions matching TRBD1. The sequencing sample was made of peripheral blood. The DNA for the CDR3 is TGTGCCAGCAGGTCTACAGGGGACACCGGGGAGCTGTTTTTT. Its protein product is CASRSTGDTGELFF.